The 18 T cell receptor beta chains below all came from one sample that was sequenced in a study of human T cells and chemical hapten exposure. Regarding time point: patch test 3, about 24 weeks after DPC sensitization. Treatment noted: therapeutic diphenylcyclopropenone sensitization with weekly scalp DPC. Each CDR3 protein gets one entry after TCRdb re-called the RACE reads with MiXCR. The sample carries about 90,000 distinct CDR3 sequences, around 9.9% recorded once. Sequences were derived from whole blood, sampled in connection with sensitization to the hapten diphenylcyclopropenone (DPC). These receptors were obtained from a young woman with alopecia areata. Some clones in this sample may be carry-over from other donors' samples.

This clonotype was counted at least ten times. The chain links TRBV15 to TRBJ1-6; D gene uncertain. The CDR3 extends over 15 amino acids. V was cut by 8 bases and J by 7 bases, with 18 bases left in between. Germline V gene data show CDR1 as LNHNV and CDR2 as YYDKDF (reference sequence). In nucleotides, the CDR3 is TGTGCCACCTCCCGGGAGAGGGCCGAGAATTCACCCCTCCACTTT. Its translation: CATSRERAENSPLHF.

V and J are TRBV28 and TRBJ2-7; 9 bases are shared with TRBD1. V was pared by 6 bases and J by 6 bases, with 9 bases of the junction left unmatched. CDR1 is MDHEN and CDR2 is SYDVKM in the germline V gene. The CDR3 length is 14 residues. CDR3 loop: CASRPGTGFSEQYF. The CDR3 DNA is TGTGCCAGCAGGCCCGGGACAGGGTTCTCCGAGCAGTACTTC.

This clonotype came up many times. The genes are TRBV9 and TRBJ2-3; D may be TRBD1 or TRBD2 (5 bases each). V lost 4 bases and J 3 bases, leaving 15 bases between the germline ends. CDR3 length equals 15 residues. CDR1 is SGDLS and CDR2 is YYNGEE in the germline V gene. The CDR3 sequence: CASSPGEGRTDTQYF. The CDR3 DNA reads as TGTGCCAGCAGCCCGGGTGAGGGGCGAACAGATACGCAGTATTTT. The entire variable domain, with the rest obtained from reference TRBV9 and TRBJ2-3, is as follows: DSGVTQTPKHLITATGQRVTLRCSPRSGDLSVYWYQQSLDQGLQFLIQYYNGEERAKGNILERFSAQQFPDLHSELNLSSLELGDSALYFCASSPGEGRTDTQYFGPGTRLTVL.

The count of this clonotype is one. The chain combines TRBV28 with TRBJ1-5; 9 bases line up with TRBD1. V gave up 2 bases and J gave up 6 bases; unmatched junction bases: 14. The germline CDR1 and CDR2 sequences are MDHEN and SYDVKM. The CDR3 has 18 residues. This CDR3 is CASSLRDREIIGSQPQHF. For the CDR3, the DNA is TGTGCCAGCAGTTTAAGGGACAGGGAAATAATTGGAAGTCAGCCCCAGCATTTT.

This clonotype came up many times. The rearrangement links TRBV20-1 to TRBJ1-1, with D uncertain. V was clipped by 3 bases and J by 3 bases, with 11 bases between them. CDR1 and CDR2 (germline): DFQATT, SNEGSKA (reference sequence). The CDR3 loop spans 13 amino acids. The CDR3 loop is CSASSGGYTEAFF. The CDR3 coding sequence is TGCAGTGCTAGCTCCGGTGGGTACACTGAAGCTTTCTTT.

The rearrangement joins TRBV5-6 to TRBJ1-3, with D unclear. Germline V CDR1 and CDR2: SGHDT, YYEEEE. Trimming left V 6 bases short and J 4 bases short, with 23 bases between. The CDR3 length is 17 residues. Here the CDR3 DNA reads TGTGCCAGCACACGTCGGGGTCGCGGAGGGCCAGGAAACACCATATATTTT. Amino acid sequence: CASTRRGRGGPGNTIYF.

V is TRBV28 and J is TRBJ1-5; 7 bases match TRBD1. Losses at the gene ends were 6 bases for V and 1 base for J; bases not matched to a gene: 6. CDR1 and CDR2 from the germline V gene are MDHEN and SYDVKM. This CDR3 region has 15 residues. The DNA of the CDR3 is TGTGCCAGCAGCCGACAGGGCTTCAGCAATCAGCCCCAGCATTTT. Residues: CASSRQGFSNQPQHF.

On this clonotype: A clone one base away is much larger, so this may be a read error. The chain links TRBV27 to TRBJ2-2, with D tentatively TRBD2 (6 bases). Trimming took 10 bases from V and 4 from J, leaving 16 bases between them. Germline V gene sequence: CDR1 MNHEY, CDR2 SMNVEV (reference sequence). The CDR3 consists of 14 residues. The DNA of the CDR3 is TGTGCCACCAGACTAGGGGCGCTCACCGGGGAGCTGTTTTTT. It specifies CATRLGALTGELFF.

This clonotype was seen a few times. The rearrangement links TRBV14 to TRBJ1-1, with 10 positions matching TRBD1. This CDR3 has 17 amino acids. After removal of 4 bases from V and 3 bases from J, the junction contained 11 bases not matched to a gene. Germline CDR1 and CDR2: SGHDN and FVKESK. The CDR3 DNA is TGTGCCAGCAGCCCAGGACAGGGGGTTTTCGGCGACACTGAAGCTTTCTTT. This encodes CASSPGQGVFGDTEAFF.

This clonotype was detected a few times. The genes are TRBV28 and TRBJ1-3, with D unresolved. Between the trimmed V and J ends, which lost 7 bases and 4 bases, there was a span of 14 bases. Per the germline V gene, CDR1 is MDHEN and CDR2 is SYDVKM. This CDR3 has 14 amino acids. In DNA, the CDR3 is TGTGCCAGCACCCTCGATGCCAGCGGAAACACCATATATTTT. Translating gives CASTLDASGNTIYF.

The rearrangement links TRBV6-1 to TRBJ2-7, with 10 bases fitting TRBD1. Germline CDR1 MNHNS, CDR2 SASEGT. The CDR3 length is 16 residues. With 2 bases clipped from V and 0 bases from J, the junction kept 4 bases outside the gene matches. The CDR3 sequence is CASSEKGQGNSYEQYV. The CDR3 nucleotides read TGTGCCAGCAGTGAAAAGGGACAGGGGAACTCCTACGAGCAGTACGTC.

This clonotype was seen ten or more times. The CDR3 DNA follows: TGTGCCAGCAGCTTAGCATTTGTTAGCGGGAGGGGACTTGGTGAGCAGTTCTTC. Protein product: CASSLAFVSGRGLGEQFF. V gene TRBV11-2 combines with J gene TRBJ2-1, with TRBD2 matching 11 bases. CDR3 length: 18 amino acids. Germline assignment: CDR1 SGHAT and CDR2 FQNNGV. J was trimmed by 9 bases and V by 1 base; bases with no gene match: 14.

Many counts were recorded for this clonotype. CDR3 DNA sequence: TGTGCCAGCAGTGAGCGGGACACCGGGGAGCTGTTTTTT. Translation: CASSERDTGELFF. The rearrangement joins TRBV6-4 to TRBJ2-2, with D tentatively TRBD2 (5 bases). Germline values: CDR1 MRHNA, CDR2 SNTAGT. This CDR3 has 13 residues. V lost 3 bases and J lost 3, with 5 bases in between.

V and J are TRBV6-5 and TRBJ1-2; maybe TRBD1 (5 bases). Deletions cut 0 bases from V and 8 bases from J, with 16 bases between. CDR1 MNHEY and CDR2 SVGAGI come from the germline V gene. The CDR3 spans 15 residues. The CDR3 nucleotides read TGTGCCAGCAGTTACTCGTCGGACAACCCCTTAGGCTACACCTTC. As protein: CASSYSSDNPLGYTF.

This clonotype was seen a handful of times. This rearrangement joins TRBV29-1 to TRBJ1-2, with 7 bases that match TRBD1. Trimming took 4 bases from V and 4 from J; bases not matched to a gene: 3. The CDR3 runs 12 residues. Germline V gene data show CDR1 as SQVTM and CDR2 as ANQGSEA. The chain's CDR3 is CSVGQGAYGYTF. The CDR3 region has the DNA TGCAGCGTTGGACAGGGAGCCTATGGCTACACCTTC.

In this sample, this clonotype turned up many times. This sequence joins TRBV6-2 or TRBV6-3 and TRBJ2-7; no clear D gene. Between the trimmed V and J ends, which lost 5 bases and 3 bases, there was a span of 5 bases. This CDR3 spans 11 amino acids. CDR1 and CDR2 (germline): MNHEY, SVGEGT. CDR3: CASSQVYEQYF. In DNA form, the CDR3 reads TGTGCCAGCAGTCAAGTCTACGAGCAGTACTTC.

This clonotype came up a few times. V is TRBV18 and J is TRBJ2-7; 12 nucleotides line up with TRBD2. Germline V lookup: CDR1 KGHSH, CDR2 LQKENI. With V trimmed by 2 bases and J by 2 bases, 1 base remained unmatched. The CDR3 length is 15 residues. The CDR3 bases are TGTGCCAGCTCACCATCTAGCGGGAGGGCCTACGAGCAGTACTTC. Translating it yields CASSPSSGRAYEQYF.

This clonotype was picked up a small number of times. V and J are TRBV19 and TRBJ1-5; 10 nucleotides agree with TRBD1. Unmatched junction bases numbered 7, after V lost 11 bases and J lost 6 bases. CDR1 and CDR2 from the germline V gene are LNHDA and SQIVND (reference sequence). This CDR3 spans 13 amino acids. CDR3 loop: CASRDRGVQPQHF. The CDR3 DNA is TGTGCCTCCCGGGACAGGGGAGTTCAGCCCCAGCATTTT.